These 26 T cell receptor beta chains were all obtained from the same sample, sequenced in a study of OX40 agonist ivuxolimab in advanced cancers. TCRdb's copy holds only in-frame clones and misses some; the assay was immunoSEQ multiplex PCR. This sample carries over 40,000 clones, almost 85% of them seen once, and the ten largest clones take approximately 4.6%. Sequencing was performed on CD4+ or CD8+ T cells sorted from blood, taken in a trial of the OX40 agonist ivuxolimab. These receptors were taken from an adult with an advanced solid tumor such as melanoma, head and neck, liver or kidney cancer.

This chain joins TRBV6-1 and TRBJ1-2; TRBD1 is a possible D gene (6 bases). Deletions cut 7 bases from V and 10 bases from J, with 13 bases between. Germline-derived CDR1 and CDR2 are MNHNS and SASEGT. This CDR3 has 11 amino acids. The CDR3 reads CASTNRAYYTF. The CDR3 coding sequence is TGTGCCAGCACGAACAGGGCATACTACACCTTC.

J is TRBJ1-2 and V is TRBV6-1; no definite D call. Germline V CDR1 and CDR2: MNHNS, SASEGT. V was shortened by 5 bases and J by 7 bases, with 20 bases between the two germline ends. The CDR3 is 15 residues long. The CDR3 nucleotides are TGTGCCAGCAGTAAGAGTTATCAGGTCCCCAGTGGCTACACCTTC. It codes for CASSKSYQVPSGYTF.

The chain uses TRBV4-1 and TRBJ1-5, with D tentatively TRBD1 (5 bases). Trimming took 3 bases from V and 5 from J, leaving 14 bases between them. Germline-derived CDR1 and CDR2 are MGHRA and YSYEKL. This CDR3 has 15 amino acids. The CDR3 bases are TGCGCCAGCAGCCACCCCGGGACCCAAGATCAGCCCCAGCATTTT. It specifies CASSHPGTQDQPQHF.

The genes are TRBV5-6 and TRBJ2-3; TRBD2 matches 9 bases. The V and J ends lost 0 bases and 2 bases, in that order; junction bases with no gene match: 7. CDR1 and CDR2 from the germline V gene are SGHDT and YYEEEE. CDR3 size: 17 residues. The CDR3 sequence is CASSLELAGSLTDTQYF. The CDR3 DNA sequence: TGTGCCAGCAGCTTGGAGCTAGCGGGGTCCCTCACAGATACGCAGTATTTT.

The chain links TRBV6-1 to TRBJ2-4; 7 bases match TRBD2. The CDR3 contains 14 residues. Germline V gene data show CDR1 as MNHNS and CDR2 as SASEGT. Unmatched junction bases numbered 9, after V lost 2 bases and J lost 11 bases. For the CDR3, the DNA is TGTGCCAGCAGTGAACGGGGAGCAGGGAGGGTTCAGTACTTC. This encodes CASSERGAGRVQYF.

The V gene is TRBV10-2, the J gene TRBJ1-2; D is uncertain. V gave up 6 bases and J gave up 5 bases, with 13 bases separating them. The length of the CDR3 is 13 residues. CDR1 and CDR2 (germline): WSHSY, SAAADI. Here the CDR3 DNA reads TGCGCCAGCAGCTCGGGAGCGGGATATGGCTACACCTTC. Translated, it gives CASSSGAGYGYTF.

The chain has TRBV2 and TRBJ1-4, with 7 nucleotides matching TRBD1. The CDR3 sequence is 14 residues long. J gave up 6 bases and V 6 bases, and 7 bases lay outside the gene matches. Germline loops: CDR1 SNHLY, CDR2 FYNNEI. In nucleotides, the CDR3 is TGTGCCAGCAGCCGGAGGGGGCCGGATGAAAAACTGTTTTTT. Its translation: CASSRRGPDEKLFF.

There are a few counts of this clone. The genes are TRBV4-1 and TRBJ2-3; no firm D call. The CDR3 is 13 residues long. Germline CDR1 is MGHRA and CDR2 is YSYEKL. Deletions cut 1 base from V and 2 bases from J, with 4 bases between. The CDR3 DNA reads TGCGCCAGCAGCCAAGGGGTCACAGATACGCAGTATTTT. Its protein product is CASSQGVTDTQYF.

The gene calls are TRBV25-1 and TRBJ2-7, with D possibly matching TRBD2 (5 bases). CDR1 MGHDK and CDR2 SYGVNS come from the germline V gene. CDR3 size: 16 residues. Trimming stripped 5 bases from V and 0 bases from J, with 17 bases between. In DNA, the CDR3 is TGTGCCAGCAGTCCCCAGAGCGGCACTAACTCCTACGAGCAGTACTTC. Protein: CASSPQSGTNSYEQYF.

This chain joins TRBV19 and TRBJ1-1; TRBD1 aligns across 9 bases. Germline values: CDR1 LNHDA, CDR2 SQIVND (reference sequence). The CDR3 extends over 13 amino acids. J gave up 4 bases and V 7 bases, and 4 bases lay outside the gene matches. The CDR3 DNA reads as TGTGCCAGTACCCTGACAGGGGGCACTGAAGCTTTCTTT. It codes for CASTLTGGTEAFF.

The chain uses TRBV7-6 and TRBJ1-2, with TRBD1 as a possible D gene (5 bases). V was pared by 1 base and J by 10 bases, with 16 bases between. Looked up from germline, CDR1 is SGHVS and CDR2 is FNYEAQ. The CDR3 spans 14 residues. CDR3 protein: CASSLGGAFQDYTF. CDR3 DNA: TGTGCCAGCAGCTTAGGGGGCGCCTTTCAGGACTACACCTTC.

The chain joins TRBV7-3 to TRBJ2-2; 7 nucleotides line up with TRBD2. The junction had 2 bases not matched to a gene; V was cut back by 1 base and J by 0 bases. CDR3 length: 16 residues. CDR1 and CDR2 from the germline V gene are SGHTA and FQGTGA. The CDR3 nucleotides read TGTGCCAGCAGCTTAATGGCGGGAGCGAACACCGGGGAGCTGTTTTTT. It encodes CASSLMAGANTGELFF.

This clone was observed once. The chain combines TRBV27 with TRBJ2-2, with 10 bases aligning to TRBD1. Germline CDR1 is MNHEY and CDR2 is SMNVEV (reference sequence). The CDR3 is made up of 16 amino acids. J gave up 6 bases and V 3 bases, and 7 bases lay outside the gene matches. CDR3 loop: CASSFSGTGVAGELFF. Written as DNA, the CDR3 is TGTGCCAGCAGTTTTTCCGGGACAGGGGTCGCCGGGGAGCTGTTTTTT.

The rearrangement joins TRBV19 to TRBJ1-6, with D possibly matching TRBD1 (5 bases). The CDR3 length is 14 residues. Trimming took off 10 bases at V and 4 bases at J, with 14 bases between the two ends. Per germline, CDR1 LNHDA and CDR2 SQIVND (reference sequence). The CDR3 region is CATRGVRYNSPLHF. The CDR3 coding sequence is TGTGCCACCCGGGGGGTCAGATATAATTCACCCCTCCACTTT. The whole variable domain, remainder taken from reference TRBV19 and TRBJ1-6, is DGGITQSPKYLFRKEGQNVTLSCEQNLNHDAMYWYRQDPGQGLRLIYYSQIVNDFQKGDIAEGYSVSREKKESFPLTVTSAQKNPTAFYLCATRGVRYNSPLHFGNGTRLTVT.

This rearrangement joins TRBV14 to TRBJ2-3, with D perhaps given as TRBD1 or TRBD2 (5 bases each). Per the germline V gene, CDR1 is SGHDN and CDR2 is FVKESK. The CDR3 is 15 residues long. V lost 1 base and J lost 1, with 9 bases in between. CDR3 amino acids: CASSQGGVGTDTQYF. The CDR3 DNA reads TGTGCCAGCAGCCAAGGAGGGGTGGGCACAGATACGCAGTATTTT.

The genes are TRBV6-5 and TRBJ2-5, with D unresolved. V dropped 8 bases and J dropped 3 bases, with 16 bases sitting between them. CDR1 MNHEY and CDR2 SVGAGI come from the germline V gene. The CDR3 has 14 residues. DNA of the CDR3: TGTGCCAGCGCCCGAGACGCAGTAAAAGAGACCCAGTACTTC. This codes for CASARDAVKETQYF.

This clone was seen a single time. The chain is built from TRBV18 and TRBJ2-1, with 10 nucleotides matching TRBD2. Germline V gene lookup returns CDR1 KGHSH and CDR2 LQKENI. This CDR3 is 18 amino acids long. After removal of 3 bases from V and 3 bases from J, the junction contained 11 bases not matched to a gene. The CDR3 is CASSPPPRTSGDYNEQFF. The CDR3 DNA reads TGTGCCAGCTCACCTCCACCACGGACTAGCGGAGACTACAATGAGCAGTTCTTC. The full variable domain, completed using reference TRBV18 and TRBJ2-1, is NAGVMQNPRHLVRRRGQEARLRCSPMKGHSHVYWYRQLPEEGLKFMVYLQKENIIDESGMPKERFSAEFPKEGPSILRIQQVVRGDSAAYFCASSPPPRTSGDYNEQFFGPGTRLTVL.

V usage is TRBV2 and J usage is TRBJ1-5; the D is unclear. The germline gives CDR1 SNHLY, CDR2 FYNNEI. This CDR3 is built from 15 residues. Between the trimmed V and J ends, which lost 2 bases and 0 bases, there was a span of 8 bases. The CDR3 nucleotides read TGTGCCAGCAGTGAACTAGGCCGTAGCAATCAGCCCCAGCATTTT. It encodes CASSELGRSNQPQHF.

The chain recombines TRBV27 with TRBJ1-2; TRBD1 aligns across 10 bases. The length of the CDR3 is 14 residues. From germline, CDR1 is MNHEY and CDR2 SMNVEV (reference sequence). With 5 bases clipped from V and 8 bases from J, the junction kept 8 bases outside the gene matches. CDR3 residues: CASSPHGQGEGYTF. In DNA form, the CDR3 reads TGTGCCAGCAGTCCCCATGGACAGGGGGAGGGCTACACCTTC.

This clone showed up just a few times. The chain has TRBV29-1 and TRBJ1-5, with TRBD1 matching 7 bases. J was trimmed by 2 bases and V by 6 bases; bases with no gene match: 7. CDR3 length: 14 residues. Germline-derived CDR1 and CDR2 are SQVTM and ANQGSEA. The CDR3 here is CSVVTGAGNQPQHF. DNA for the CDR3: TGCAGCGTCGTCACAGGGGCGGGCAATCAGCCCCAGCATTTT.

The chain couples TRBV10-2 to TRBJ2-6; D gene unclear. With 11 bases removed from V and 4 bases from J, the gap between germline ends came to 12 bases. Germline V CDR1 and CDR2: WSHSY, SAAADI. The CDR3 loop spans 13 amino acids. The CDR3 loop reads CASLEPGANVLTF. Written as DNA, the CDR3 is TGCGCCTCGCTAGAACCCGGGGCCAACGTCCTGACTTTC.

J is TRBJ1-5 and V is TRBV30; D is ambiguous. CDR3 length: 16 residues. V lost 0 bases and J 0 bases, leaving 12 bases between the germline ends. Per germline, CDR1 GTSNPN and CDR2 SVGIG (reference sequence). CDR3 DNA: TGTGCCTGGAGTGTAGCCGGGTCCTATAGCAATCAGCCCCAGCATTTT. It yields the protein CAWSVAGSYSNQPQHF.

V and J are TRBV7-9 and TRBJ2-2; TRBD1 might be the D (5 bases). Trimming stripped 4 bases from V and 6 bases from J, with 15 bases between. Looked up from germline, CDR1 is SEHNR and CDR2 is FQNEAQ (reference sequence). The CDR3 is 15 residues long. Here the CDR3 DNA reads TGTGCCAGCAGCTCGACCCGAGACAGTGCCGGGGAGCTGTTTTTT. It codes for CASSSTRDSAGELFF.

This chain joins TRBV10-3 and TRBJ1-5; tentatively, D is TRBD1 (5 bases). Germline CDR1 reads ENHRY; CDR2 reads SYGVKD. This CDR3 has 13 amino acids. The V gene lost 7 bases and the J gene lost 7 bases, with 14 bases spanning the gap. CDR3 nucleotides: TGTGCCATCACCCCAGGGTCAGACCAGCCCCAGCATTTT. This translates into CAITPGSDQPQHF.

The rearrangement links TRBV7-2 to TRBJ2-2; possibly TRBD2 for D (5 bases). CDR1 and CDR2 from the germline V gene are SGHTA and FQGNSA. This CDR3 comprises 16 residues. The ends were cut back, 0 bases at V and 0 bases at J, with 8 bases in the middle. DNA of the CDR3: TGTGCCAGCAGCTTAGCTGCTAGCCCGAACACCGGGGAGCTGTTTTTT. It codes for CASSLAASPNTGELFF.

V and J are TRBV6-5 and TRBJ1-2; 8 nucleotides agree with TRBD1. The CDR3 loop spans 14 amino acids. The V segment lost 6 bases and the J segment 0 bases; nucleotides outside the gene matches: 3. The V gene's germline CDR1 is MNHEY and CDR2 SVGAGI. The CDR3 region is CASSRTGSNYGYTF. Here the CDR3 DNA reads TGTGCCAGCAGCCGGACAGGGTCTAACTATGGCTACACCTTC.